The TCR beta chain described here comes from a study of cytomegalovirus exposure and HLA in healthy donors (dated by TCRdb to 2015 to 2018). In terms of the full investigation: According to an earlier analysis of a few hundred of the donors, 150 million to 200 million T cells yielded 100 million or so unique TCR beta sequences and approximately 300 Gb of sequence data. An early release covering roughly 600 HLA-typed donors comprised roughly 300 gigabases of sequencing data and approximately 85 million unique TCR sequences. The study aimed to test whether cataloging public T cell receptors could reveal signatures of past pathogen exposure. Using immunosequencing, the study profiled T cell repertoires from about 650 subjects and related those repertoires to cytomegalovirus serostatus. Among the roughly 370 genotyped donors, roughly 80% belonged to the genetic ancestry cluster associated with self-reported Caucasian donors. Class I and class II HLA loci were covered by the typing at four-digit resolution. Because of strong linkage in the cohort, a handful of DR-DQ haplotypes were treated as single units for association and clustering. The number of typed donors differed by locus: roughly 629-640 for A, B, C, DRB1 and DQB1; some 500 for DQA1; 606 for DPA1; and some 470 for DPB1. High-throughput TCR immunosequencing, statistical association of individual TCRs with disease status, and machine learning were combined to predict cytomegalovirus infection status. To decide whether each TCR beta V gene segment behaved as functional or pseudogenic, an earlier analysis of nearly 600 of the donors relied on high-throughput TCR beta sequencing. Genome-wide SNP genotypes for about three fifths of the roughly 670 donors were used in a later genetic analysis, which treated that subset as a discovery cohort. Alongside the repertoire data, information on donor age, sex, ethnicity and CMV serostatus was compiled. Rather than drawing on any new phenotypic data, the later analysis identified candidate immune exposures from TCR beta sequences and the way those sequences occurred across donors. Besides the first cohort of approximately 710 subjects, a separate validation cohort made up of 120 different subjects was used. On average, around 200,000 unique TCR beta nucleotide sequences were sequenced per donor among roughly 430 genotyped donors of the cohort, with approximately 18% of those sequences being non-productive. All discovery cohort repertoires had been generated using a single sequencing platform. In a later analysis, previously published TCR beta repertoires from about 640 donors were re-analyzed and high-resolution HLA genotyping was added so that TCR occurrence patterns could be studied. What the research found in general, with its limitations: A few of the identified cytomegalovirus-associated TCR beta chains were confirmed in vitro to be specific for cytomegalovirus antigens. The study gave a list of 150 to 200 TCR beta chains associated with cytomegalovirus. The presence/absence analyses assumed that sequencing depth was roughly uniform across donors, and that assumption may not be true. Compared with equally common non-associated chains, HLA-associated TCR beta chains in a later analysis were more clonally expanded and had lower generation probabilities. Most CMV-associated TCR beta chains appeared to be HLA-restricted in a later analysis, and the HLA associations seemed to be driven largely by CMV exposure. V-gene and J-gene trimming of TCR beta chains was associated with a missense DCLRE1C variant in a later genetic analysis, and the association was replicated in an independent cohort. Broadly in line with IMGT annotations, most TCR beta V segments showed up in productive rearrangements about 87% or about 30% of the time in an earlier analysis of a few hundred of the donors. Because counts were too low, roughly 17 rarely observed V segments, including chromosome 9 orphons, were left out of the earlier analysis of roughly 600 of the donors. In a later analysis, TCR association rates were found to vary across HLA loci, with the most associated TCRs seen for DRB1 alleles and the fewest for HLA-C alleles. The authors suggested that the approach could potentially be extended to other disease states and immunological phenotypes. Strong co-occurrence of HLA alleles, especially DR and DQ, made assigning TCR associations to individual alleles difficult. Some IMGT-functional V segments, including TRBV6-2 and TRBV6-3, could not be distinguished by the 87-base-pair reads and were therefore excluded. Because HLA typing was missing for some donors at each locus, association tests included only the typed subset. A further reported finding was that TCR beta sequences accurately predicted the HLA-A and HLA-B alleles for most subjects in the first cohort. Only TCR beta chains were sequenced in this cohort, and the absence of alpha or paired-chain data limited detectable features. At a false discovery rate of 0.05, a later analysis linked 16,000 or so TCR beta sequences to specific HLA alleles. Most TCR sequences were observed very rarely across donors, whereas some public TCRs were present in many individuals. The classifier was reported to diagnose cytomegalovirus status with high specificity and sensitivity in both the original and validation cohorts. Linkage disequilibrium might explain the correlated functional status among segregating V segments, but an unknown experimental factor could not be ruled out. The only immune exposure information available for the cohort was CMV serostatus. A later genetic analysis reported fewer N-insertions in productive TCRs among donors in an Asian-associated ancestry cluster than the roughly 620-donor mean. A cluster of highly shared sequence variants was judged likely to represent a technical artifact of the sequencing pipeline. In a later analysis, several top co-occurrence clusters were reported to appear linked to parvovirus B19, influenza, CMV and Epstein-Barr virus.

Library preparation was by the immunoSEQ multiplex PCR assay. For the multiplex PCR, a mixture combining 60 forward primers for TCR Vbeta segments and 13 reverse primers for TCR Jbeta segments was used. A multiplex PCR assay on genomic DNA amplified the CDR3 region of rearranged TCR beta genes. On the Illumina HiSeq System, the amplified TCR beta libraries were sequenced as 87-base-pair reads. Under the source paper's analysis protocol: A later analysis counted tens of millions of unique TCR beta chains across the 690 or so repertoires, and about 10 million of these chains were shared by at least two donors. To remove PCR and sequencing errors, raw reads were error-corrected and collapsed into unique sequences using a nearest-neighbor algorithm that merged closely related sequences. Alignment of CDR3 sequences to IMGT reference sequences was used to assign V, D and J gene segments. For a sequence to be retained, a match of at least six nucleotides to both a V gene segment and a J gene segment was required. Rearrangements were classified as productive when the CDR3 lacked stop codons and remained in frame with V and J, and all other rearrangements were classified as non-productive. Following IMGT convention, CDR3 was defined as the stretch from the second conserved V-encoded cysteine to the conserved J-encoded phenylalanine. The earlier analysis of approximately 590 of the donors excluded any sequence lacking an unambiguous match to a single V gene segment. An earlier analysis of some 500 of the donors classified V segments as functional when productive rearrangements were above 56.7% and as segregating when the standard deviation between donors was above 5%. A statistical classification framework was built to diagnose cytomegalovirus status from the catalog of TCR beta chain sequences. V and J gene assignment, in a later analysis, came from comparing TCR nucleotide sequences with IMGT/GENE-DB human TR gene sequences. Using the TCRdist pipeline, a later analysis assigned CDR3 sequences along with most-parsimonious VDJ recombination scenarios. In a later analysis, each TCR beta chain was defined by its CDR3 amino acid sequence together with its V-gene family, and reads without a unique V-gene family were excluded. A later analysis removed nearly 600 highly shared, low-generation-probability nucleotide sequences to deal with suspected cross-contamination and a sequencing artifact. For each public chain, a later analysis derived a clonal expansion index from normalized ranks of inferred template counts within each repertoire. In a later analysis, generation probabilities were computed using a VDJ recombination model fitted to out-of-frame rearrangements, and the results were checked against IGoR. A later analysis scored TCR-TCR, TCR-HLA and TCR-CMV co-occurrence with hypergeometric tests, applying a repertoire-size bias correction to TCR pairs. In a later analysis, false discovery rates were estimated by permuting HLA or CMV assignments 20 times. In a later analysis, co-occurring TCRs were grouped using DBSCAN, and TCRdist sequence similarity was added for clustering within HLA-allele-positive subsets. Repertoires with fewer than 30,000 or more than 120,000 public chains, plus five repertoires with anomalous nucleotide sharing, were excluded from co-occurrence clustering. In its TCRdb copy, this immuneACCESS table keeps in-frame sequences only and misses some clones. Where compared with another copy, unresolved V genes explain less than half of these, and the others have no known cause. Clone size and V and J calls were adopted from that table, with D and trimming inferred from the DNA. The sample yields about 170,000 clones; 85% were counted once. The ten largest clones capture 1% of the sample.

Via the germline V gene (reference sequence), CDR1 is GTSNPN and CDR2 SVGIG. V and J are truncated by 0 bases and 5 bases respectively, leaving an intervening sequence of 7 bases. Counted from cysteine to phenylalanine, this CDR3 has 12 amino acids. Only the CDR3 portion is preserved as DNA: 36 bases, with reading frame beginning at the first base. In total, 666 healthy bone marrow donors made up the cohort. At the time of sampling, every cohort member was nominally healthy, though immune exposures that went unrecorded were likely present. The donor tested CMV seronegative and was one of the 352 seronegative cohort members. A peripheral blood sample was collected from each donor, and TCR beta sequencing was performed on peripheral blood mononuclear cells. Genomic DNA extraction from the blood cell samples was performed with the Qiagen DNeasy Blood Extraction Kit. Details on this clone: No cognate antigen has been identified for it. No per-base quality is available; no much larger clone lies one base away.

Sample: PBMCs. The chain links TRBV30 with TRBJ1-1; the D gene lacks a confident call. This receptor was identified in a boy aged 2-9 years in good health and CMV-seronegative. The DNA sequence is TGTGCCTGGAGTGTAGCGGGGACTGAAGCTTTCTTT. Its protein reads: CAWSVAGTEAFF.